Below are 32 T cell receptor beta chains sequenced from a single sample in a study of blood T cell repertoires in COVID-19. Data came from immunoSEQ multiplex PCR; TCRdb stores just in-frame clones and leaves some out. In the table there are roughly 34,000 clones, about nine tenths of which are singletons. Sequencing used peripheral blood. All receptors come from a human donor with active COVID-19. The donor label of this sample is uncertain.

The sample holds one count of this clone. V gene TRBV19 combines with J gene TRBJ2-7; 9 bases fit TRBD2. The V and J ends lost 3 bases and 2 bases, in that order; junction bases with no gene match: 5. Germline loops: CDR1 LNHDA, CDR2 SQIVND (reference sequence). The length of the CDR3 is 15 residues. The CDR3 protein is CASSIWASGAYEQYF. CDR3 nucleotide sequence: TGTGCCAGTAGTATTTGGGCTAGCGGGGCCTACGAGCAGTACTTC.

The chain combines TRBV24-1 with TRBJ1-1, with 7 bases aligning to TRBD1. This CDR3 is built from 14 residues. Germline V gene sequence: CDR1 KGHDR, CDR2 SFDVKD. Losses at the gene ends were 5 bases for V and 8 bases for J; bases not matched to a gene: 10. The CDR3 reads CATSVKPGGAEAFF. CDR3 DNA sequence: TGTGCCACCAGTGTGAAGCCAGGGGGTGCCGAAGCTTTCTTT.

The gene calls are TRBV5-1 and TRBJ2-7; 8 nucleotides agree with TRBD1. V lost 4 bases and J lost 1; bases outside the gene matches: 7. There are 15 residues in the CDR3. Looked up from germline, CDR1 is SGHRS and CDR2 is YFSETQ. CDR3 sequence (DNA): TGCGCCAGCAGCCCTTTCCAGGGGGCTTCCTACGAGCAGTACTTC. Translating gives CASSPFQGASYEQYF. Variable domain in full (rest from reference TRBV5-1 and TRBJ2-7): KAGVTQTPRYLIKTRGQQVTLSCSPISGHRSVSWYQQTPGQGLQFLFEYFSETQRNKGNFPGRFSGRQFSNSRSEMNVSTLELGDSALYLCASSPFQGASYEQYFGPGTRLTVT.

The chain couples TRBV6-5 to TRBJ1-1, with 8 bases identical to TRBD1. J was trimmed by 3 bases and V by 11 bases; bases with no gene match: 5. Germline CDR1 and CDR2: MNHEY and SVGAGI. The CDR3 is 12 residues long. CDR3 sequence: CAGGQEYTEAFF. The CDR3 DNA reads as TGTGCCGGGGGACAGGAGTACACTGAAGCTTTCTTT.

This CDR3 is CASSSTELGNEKLFF. The CDR3 nucleotides read TGTGCCAGCAGTTCAACCGAACTAGGCAATGAAAAACTGTTTTTT. The chain couples TRBV6-5 to TRBJ1-4; no firm D call. CDR1 and CDR2 (germline): MNHEY, SVGAGI. The CDR3 length is 15 residues. Trimming took off 4 bases at V and 5 bases at J, with 14 bases between the two ends.

V is TRBV27 and J is TRBJ1-4; no firm D call. V lost 3 bases to trimming and J lost 10 bases, with 12 bases between them. This CDR3 contains 13 residues. From germline, CDR1 is MNHEY and CDR2 SMNVEV (reference sequence). The CDR3 protein is CASSFPDSGKLFF. In DNA form, the CDR3 reads TGTGCCAGCAGTTTCCCCGACTCGGGAAAACTGTTTTTT. Full variable domain (missing parts from reference TRBV27 and TRBJ1-4): EAQVTQNPRYLITVTGKKLTVTCSQNMNHEYMSWYRQDPGLGLRQIYYSMNVEVTDKGDVPEGYKVSRKEKRNFPLILESPSPNQTSLYFCASSFPDSGKLFFGSGTQLSVL.

This clone was detected only once. The J gene is TRBJ2-7, the V gene TRBV24-1; TRBD1 aligns across 10 bases. V gave up 4 bases and J gave up 1 base; unmatched junction bases: 3. The CDR3 sequence is 15 residues long. CDR1 KGHDR and CDR2 SFDVKD come from the germline V gene. The CDR3: CATSDWDRGSYEQYF. The CDR3 coding sequence is TGTGCCACCAGTGACTGGGACAGGGGATCCTACGAGCAGTACTTC.

The rearrangement joins TRBV6-1 to TRBJ2-3, with 8 positions matching TRBD1. The length of the CDR3 is 17 residues. The V gene end was trimmed by 3 bases and the J gene end by 3 bases; junction bases not matched to a gene: 11. The germline V gene encodes CDR1 MNHNS and CDR2 SASEGT. The CDR3 DNA is TGTGCCAGCAGTGAGCCCCTCAGGGGGCTACGGACAGATACGCAGTATTTT. Its protein is CASSEPLRGLRTDTQYF.

The chain is built from TRBV4-1 and TRBJ2-3, with 7 bases fitting TRBD2. The V gene's germline CDR1 is MGHRA and CDR2 YSYEKL. The length of the CDR3 is 16 residues. V lost 1 base, J lost 3 bases, and 7 bases stayed unmatched. The CDR3 loop is CASSQVRTSWTDTQYF. DNA for the CDR3: TGCGCCAGCAGCCAAGTCAGGACTAGTTGGACAGATACGCAGTATTTT.

The V gene is TRBV19, the J gene TRBJ2-6; 14 bases align to TRBD2. Unmatched junction bases numbered 5, after V lost 6 bases and J lost 7 bases. Germline CDR1 and CDR2: LNHDA and SQIVND (reference sequence). The CDR3 consists of 16 residues. CDR3 bases: TGTGCCAGTAGGACTAGCGGGAGGGCCCAAGCCAACGTCCTGACTTTC. It specifies CASRTSGRAQANVLTF.

The chain couples TRBV28 to TRBJ2-3; 8 positions agree with TRBD2. Germline V gene lookup returns CDR1 MDHEN and CDR2 SYDVKM. The CDR3 has 15 amino acids. V was clipped by 8 bases and J by 2 bases; unmatched bases: 9. CDR3: CASWSVGRATDTQYF. The DNA for the CDR3 is TGTGCCAGCTGGTCTGTCGGGAGGGCCACAGATACGCAGTATTTT. Filled out from reference TRBV28 and TRBJ2-3, the complete variable domain reads DVKVTQSSRYLVKRTGEKVFLECVQDMDHENMFWYRQDPGLGLRLIYFSYDVKMKEKGDIPEGYSVSREKKERFSLILESASTNQTSMYLCASWSVGRATDTQYFGPGTRLTVL.

This clone was counted a single time. V usage is TRBV11-2 and J usage is TRBJ2-5; a weak D match, TRBD2 (6 bases). V shed 5 bases and J shed 3 bases, with 13 bases lying between them. In germline, CDR1 is SGHAT, CDR2 FQNNGV. The CDR3 length is 14 residues. As DNA, the CDR3 is TGTGCCAGCAGCGTTCTAGCGACAGAAGAGACCCAGTACTTC. This gives the protein CASSVLATEETQYF.

The count of this clone is one. This sequence joins TRBV5-1 and TRBJ2-7; weak D call: TRBD2 (5 bases). The V end was cut by 0 bases, the J end by 2 bases, with 15 bases between. The CDR3 sequence is 16 residues long. CDR1 and CDR2 from the germline V gene are SGHRS and YFSETQ. DNA of the CDR3: TGCGCCAGCAGCTTGGCCGGGATAGCGACTACCTACGAGCAGTACTTC. Translating gives CASSLAGIATTYEQYF.

The table lists this clone with a few counts. The V and J genes are TRBV2 and TRBJ2-5; 11 bases are shared with TRBD1. The ends lost 11 bases at V and 5 bases at J; junction bases unmatched: 4. The CDR3 consists of 12 residues. From germline, CDR1 is SNHLY and CDR2 FYNNEI. CDR3 amino acids: CAGTGGFETQYF. The CDR3 DNA is TGTGCCGGGACAGGGGGTTTCGAGACCCAGTACTTC.

The J gene is TRBJ2-1, the V gene TRBV5-1, with D possibly being TRBD2 (6 bases). The CDR3 covers 15 residues. The V gene's germline CDR1 is SGHRS and CDR2 YFSETQ. V was cut by 0 bases and J by 4 bases, with 11 bases left in between. This CDR3 is CASSLAGTPYNEQFF. CDR3 coding DNA: TGCGCCAGCAGCTTGGCCGGGACTCCATACAATGAGCAGTTCTTC. The full variable domain, with the rest looked up from reference TRBV5-1 and TRBJ2-1, is KAGVTQTPRYLIKTRGQQVTLSCSPISGHRSVSWYQQTPGQGLQFLFEYFSETQRNKGNFPGRFSGRQFSNSRSEMNVSTLELGDSALYLCASSLAGTPYNEQFFGPGTRLTVL.

The chain links TRBV4-2 to TRBJ2-3; 7 bases line up with TRBD2. With 1 base clipped from V and 2 bases from J, the junction kept 6 bases outside the gene matches. Germline V gene data show CDR1 as LGHNA and CDR2 as YNFKEQ. The CDR3 has 16 amino acids. CDR3 sequence reads: CASSQVGGRDTDTQYF. The CDR3 DNA follows: TGTGCCAGCAGCCAAGTAGGTGGGAGGGACACAGATACGCAGTATTTT.

J is TRBJ2-7 and V is TRBV6-2 or TRBV6-3, with D perhaps matching TRBD2 (6 bases). Per germline, CDR1 MNHEY and CDR2 SVGEGT. Trimming removed 2 bases at V and 0 bases at J, with 26 bases between. The CDR3 totals 20 residues. CDR3 residues: CASSYPTPGLLSLSSYEQYF. Written as DNA, the CDR3 is TGTGCCAGCAGTTACCCCACACCGGGACTTCTATCATTAAGCTCCTACGAGCAGTACTTC.

The genes are TRBV19 and TRBJ1-4; perhaps TRBD1 as D (5 bases). This CDR3 contains 14 residues. In germline, CDR1 is LNHDA, CDR2 SQIVND (reference sequence). V shed 2 bases and J shed 4 bases, with 8 bases lying between them. Written as DNA, the CDR3 is TGTGCCAGTAGTATATCAGGGTTTAATGAAAAACTGTTTTTT. It translates to CASSISGFNEKLFF.

The chain has TRBV9 and TRBJ2-4; TRBD1 is a possible D gene (7 bases). Germline V gene lookup returns CDR1 SGDLS and CDR2 YYNGEE. V was clipped by 0 bases and J by 0 bases, with 16 bases between them. This CDR3 region has 18 residues. The CDR3 here is CASSVDPPGGRAKNIQYF. CDR3 bases: TGTGCCAGCAGCGTAGATCCTCCAGGGGGGAGAGCCAAAAACATTCAGTACTTC.

The gene calls are TRBV6-5 and TRBJ2-5, with 7 bases that match TRBD2. Germline CDR1 reads MNHEY; CDR2 reads SVGAGI. The J segment lost 7 bases and the V segment lost 2 bases, leaving 10 bases of the junction unmatched. The CDR3 is 15 residues long. DNA for the CDR3: TGTGCCAGCAGTTACACTAGCGAGGTTGAAGGGACCCAGTACTTC. Translated: CASSYTSEVEGTQYF.

The rearrangement uses TRBV19 and TRBJ2-7; D is uncertain. The CDR3 covers 13 residues. The V gene lost 1 base and the J gene lost 2 bases, with 6 bases spanning the gap. The germline gives CDR1 LNHDA, CDR2 SQIVND (reference sequence). The CDR3 loop is CASSIARTYEQYF. The CDR3 nucleotides are TGTGCCAGTAGTATAGCCCGTACCTACGAGCAGTACTTC.

The V and J genes are TRBV6-2 or TRBV6-3 and TRBJ2-7, with TRBD1 matching 9 bases. This CDR3 spans 16 amino acids. Germline loops: CDR1 MNHEY, CDR2 SVGEGT. J was trimmed by 5 bases and V by 5 bases; bases with no gene match: 13. The CDR3 protein is CASSDTTQGAVDEQYF. In nucleotides, the CDR3 is TGTGCCAGCAGTGACACAACACAGGGGGCGGTGGACGAGCAGTACTTC.

This chain uses TRBV19 with TRBJ1-5; 11 nucleotides align to TRBD1. This CDR3 spans 15 amino acids. Unmatched junction bases numbered 8, after V lost 10 bases and J lost 3 bases. Germline V lookup: CDR1 LNHDA, CDR2 SQIVND (reference sequence). The CDR3 DNA follows: TGTGCCACGTCGCGGGACAGGGGGAACAATCAGCCCCAGCATTTT. Its translation: CATSRDRGNNQPQHF.

The chain joins TRBV10-1 to TRBJ2-7, with TRBD1 identical over 7 bases. CDR3 length: 15 amino acids. The germline CDR1 and CDR2 sequences are WNHNN and SYGVQD (reference sequence). J lost 1 base, V lost 3 bases, and 6 bases had no gene match. The CDR3 region is CASSDLGTASYEQYF. CDR3 DNA sequence: TGCGCCAGCAGTGACCTCGGGACAGCTTCCTACGAGCAGTACTTC.

V usage is TRBV7-6 and J usage is TRBJ2-1; TRBD2 matches at 7 bases. The ends lost 1 base at V and 0 bases at J; junction bases unmatched: 9. CDR1 is SGHVS and CDR2 is FNYEAQ in the germline V gene. There are 18 residues in the CDR3. The CDR3 DNA reads TGTGCCAGCAGCTTAGAAGTGCCGGGACTAACCTCCTACAATGAGCAGTTCTTC. Amino acid sequence: CASSLEVPGLTSYNEQFF.

V is TRBV9 and J is TRBJ2-7; 9 nucleotides agree with TRBD1. CDR1 and CDR2 from the germline V gene are SGDLS and YYNGEE. CDR3 length: 14 amino acids. V dropped 2 bases and J dropped 8; count of bases not matched to a gene: 8. The CDR3 DNA reads TGTGCCAGCAGCGTGAGTTACAGGGGGCGAAAGCAGTACTTC. Translated, it gives CASSVSYRGRKQYF.

The chain recombines TRBV27 with TRBJ2-7, with a tentative D call TRBD1 (5 bases). CDR1 is MNHEY, CDR2 SMNVEV, per germline (reference sequence). The V end was cut by 0 bases, the J end by 2 bases, with 11 bases between. This CDR3 is built from 15 residues. The CDR3 protein is CASSLSAGKAYEQYF. The CDR3 DNA reads as TGTGCCAGCAGTTTATCCGCAGGGAAAGCCTACGAGCAGTACTTC.

The rearrangement links TRBV24-1 to TRBJ2-2, with TRBD1 as a possible D gene (5 bases). This CDR3 is built from 13 residues. CDR1 KGHDR and CDR2 SFDVKD come from the germline V gene. Between the trimmed V and J ends, which lost 6 bases and 3 bases, there was a span of 7 bases. The CDR3 reads CATSSGYTGELFF. The CDR3 region has the DNA TGTGCCACCAGTTCAGGGTACACCGGGGAGCTGTTTTTT.

V is TRBV25-1 and J is TRBJ1-1; D perhaps matches TRBD1 (6 bases). The CDR3 sequence is 17 residues long. The ends were cut back, 0 bases at V and 3 bases at J, with 17 bases in the middle. Germline CDR1 MGHDK, CDR2 SYGVNS. The CDR3 spells CASSEYRWPGGHTEAFF. CDR3 nucleotides: TGTGCCAGCAGTGAATATCGGTGGCCGGGGGGCCACACTGAAGCTTTCTTT.

The CDR3 here is CASSFGGGGVSGANVLTF. The CDR3 DNA follows: TGCGCCAGCAGCTTCGGTGGAGGAGGCGTCTCTGGGGCCAACGTCCTGACTTTC. J is TRBJ2-6 and V is TRBV5-1, with D perhaps matching TRBD2 (5 bases). V was trimmed by 2 bases and J by 0 bases, leaving 15 bases between them. The CDR3 contains 18 residues. Germline loops: CDR1 SGHRS, CDR2 YFSETQ.

This clone was seen once. The chain combines TRBV5-1 with TRBJ2-2; 12 bases are a match to TRBD2. The V gene end was trimmed by 4 bases and the J gene end by 6 bases; junction bases not matched to a gene: 13. The CDR3 is 18 amino acids. The germline V gene has CDR1 SGHRS and CDR2 YFSETQ. CDR3 residues: CASSLRTSGISYPGELFF. For the CDR3, the DNA is TGCGCCAGCAGCCTCCGGACTAGCGGGATATCTTATCCCGGGGAGCTGTTTTTT. The full variable domain, rest sourced from reference TRBV5-1 and TRBJ2-2, is KAGVTQTPRYLIKTRGQQVTLSCSPISGHRSVSWYQQTPGQGLQFLFEYFSETQRNKGNFPGRFSGRQFSNSRSEMNVSTLELGDSALYLCASSLRTSGISYPGELFFGEGSRLTVL.

The chain links TRBV19 to TRBJ2-7; TRBD1 is a possible D gene (6 bases). This CDR3 is 14 amino acids long. The germline V gene encodes CDR1 LNHDA and CDR2 SQIVND (reference sequence). With 1 base removed from V and 13 bases from J, the gap between germline ends came to 20 bases. For the CDR3, the DNA is TGTGCCAGTAGTATAGCTCGGCAGGGGTCCCGATTTTACTTC. Translated: CASSIARQGSRFYF.